This T cell receptor (beta chain) derives from a study of cytomegalovirus exposure and HLA in healthy donors. This clone was picked up a small number of times. Its specificity is not known. Amplification used 60 Vbeta primers and 13 Jbeta primers. TCRdb keeps only in-frame clones here, not all; method: immunoSEQ multiplex PCR. There are around 130,000 clones in the sample; about 82% occur only once, and approximately 5% lies in the top ten. Study-level points and caveats: TRBV6-2, TRBV6-3 and some other V segments were unresolvable in 87-base-pair reads. One variant, a missense change in DCLRE1C, was linked in a later analysis to TCR beta V- and J-gene trimming. Earlier findings revealed that most TCR beta V segments proved productive either about 87% or about 30% of the time. In a later analysis, donors in an Asian-associated ancestry cluster reportedly had fewer N-insertions in productive TCRs than the cohort mean.

The CDR3 has 16 residues. From germline, CDR1 is SGHDT and CDR2 YYEEEE. V was trimmed by 3 bases and J by 8 bases, leaving 21 bases between them. The TCR originated in a man aged 25-45 years in good health and CMV-seronegative. Material for sequencing was PBMCs. The rearrangement uses TRBV5-6 and TRBJ2-1; possible D gene TRBD1, 6 bases. In DNA form, the CDR3 reads TGTGCCAGCAGCTCAGGGGATGGCGGGTGGTGGGATGAGCAGTTCTTC. Translated, it gives CASSSGDGGWWDEQFF.